These 28 T cell receptor beta chains were all obtained from the same sample, sequenced in a study of blood T cell repertoires in COVID-19 (dated by TCRdb to the early 2020s). The library relied on the immunoSEQ multiplex PCR assay. Sourced from immuneACCESS, this table was stored by TCRdb with only in-frame sequences that have V and J called. A share of the clones is absent; for the studies checked, an unresolved V gene accounts for under half, and the remainder has no known explanation. In this sample the table shows 350,000 to 450,000 clones, about 88% of which occur a single time. Jointly, the top ten make up about 1.5% of the sample. Specimen: PBMCs or T cells enriched from blood (not recorded which). The receptors stem from a woman aged 18-29 years who had been exposed to COVID-19.

This clone came up a few times. The CDR3 loop reads CASSLARLQGPNTEAFF. As DNA, the CDR3 is TGTGCCAGCAGCTTAGCTCGCCTCCAGGGGCCGAACACTGAAGCTTTCTTT. The rearrangement links TRBV7-9 to TRBJ1-1, with D possibly matching TRBD1 (6 bases). The V gene's germline CDR1 is SEHNR and CDR2 FQNEAQ (reference sequence). V lost 0 bases and J 1 base, leaving 15 bases between the germline ends. This CDR3 has 17 amino acids.

V usage is TRBV3-1 (or the pseudogene TRBV3-2) and J usage is TRBJ2-7, with 13 bases aligning to TRBD2. V shed 3 bases and J 4 bases; nucleotides not matched to a gene: 3. Germline CDR1 is LGHDT and CDR2 is YNNKEL (reference sequence). The CDR3 loop spans 15 amino acids. CDR3 DNA sequence: TGTGCCAGCAGCCAGATACTAGCGGGAGGGTACGAGCAGTACTTC. Translation: CASSQILAGGYEQYF.

This sequence joins TRBV9 and TRBJ1-6; 9 bases map to TRBD1. This CDR3 region has 15 residues. V was clipped by 4 bases and J by 7 bases; unmatched bases: 6. Germline V CDR1 and CDR2: SGDLS, YYNGEE. CDR3 nucleotides: TGTGCCAGCAGCACTCACAGGGGGCTGAATTCACCCCTCCACTTT. It codes for CASSTHRGLNSPLHF.

The chain links TRBV11-2 to TRBJ1-2; 8 bases align to TRBD1. J was trimmed by 7 bases and V by 0 bases; bases with no gene match: 10. The CDR3 is 16 residues long. The germline gives CDR1 SGHAT, CDR2 FQNNGV. For the CDR3, the DNA is TGTGCCAGCAGCTTAGATCTTATTGGACAGGGATCTGGCTACACCTTC. Translating gives CASSLDLIGQGSGYTF. Complete variable domain (other parts from reference TRBV11-2 and TRBJ1-2): EAGVAQSPRYKIIEKRQSVAFWCNPISGHATLYWYQQILGQGPKLLIQFQNNGVVDDSQLPKDRFSAERLKGVDSTLKIQPAKLEDSAVYLCASSLDLIGQGSGYTFGSGTRLTVV.

In DNA form, the CDR3 reads TGTGCCAGCAGCTTAGGGCCAGGGTTGTATTCACCCCTCCACTTT. Protein product: CASSLGPGLYSPLHF. The V and J genes are TRBV7-9 and TRBJ1-6; maybe TRBD1 (5 bases). The germline V and J ends were trimmed by 1 base and 8 bases, with 12 bases remaining between them. Per germline, CDR1 SEHNR and CDR2 FQNEAQ (reference sequence). The CDR3 sequence is 15 residues long.

This chain connects TRBV28 to TRBJ1-3; 10 nucleotides match TRBD1. The germline CDR1 and CDR2 sequences are MDHEN and SYDVKM. The CDR3 sequence is 18 residues long. J gave up 5 bases and V 4 bases, and 14 bases lay outside the gene matches. CDR3 nucleotides: TGTGCCAGCAGTTACCTAACGGGACAGGGGTTTTCTAGAAACACCATATATTTT. This codes for CASSYLTGQGFSRNTIYF.

This clone was picked up one time. This sequence joins TRBV28 and TRBJ2-7; 7 nucleotides match TRBD1. The germline gives CDR1 MDHEN, CDR2 SYDVKM. This CDR3 is built from 15 residues. With 5 bases clipped from V and 2 bases from J, the junction kept 9 bases outside the gene matches. CDR3 protein: CASSTRTGPTYEQYF. The CDR3 nucleotides read TGTGCCAGCAGTACCAGGACAGGTCCGACCTACGAGCAGTACTTC.

This sequence joins TRBV4-2 and TRBJ1-2; D not certain. V was shortened by 0 bases and J by 2 bases, with 16 bases between the two germline ends. Germline V gene sequence: CDR1 LGHNA, CDR2 YNFKEQ. There are 17 residues in the CDR3. In DNA, the CDR3 is TGTGCCAGCAGCCAAGAAGGTCTGGAGAGGGCCAACTATGGCTACACCTTC. It yields the protein CASSQEGLERANYGYTF.

This clone was seen just once. The chain couples TRBV7-9 to TRBJ1-5; no definite D call. Trimming took off 5 bases at V and 3 bases at J, with 8 bases between the two ends. This CDR3 comprises 13 residues. Germline loops: CDR1 SEHNR, CDR2 FQNEAQ (reference sequence). CDR3 coding DNA: TGTGCCAGCAGCCAAGAGTACAATCAGCCCCAGCATTTT. It specifies CASSQEYNQPQHF. Using reference TRBV7-9 and TRBJ1-5 for the parts outside the CDR3, the full variable domain is DTGVSQNPRHKITKRGQNVTFRCDPISEHNRLYWYRQTLGQGPEFLTYFQNEAQLEKSRLLSDRFSAERPKGSFSTLEIQRTEQGDSAMYLCASSQEYNQPQHFGDGTRLSIL.

The chain couples TRBV23-1 to TRBJ2-7; TRBD1 might be the D (6 bases). TRBV23-1 carries the ORF label, with uncertain function. The CDR3 spans 18 residues. V was shortened by 1 base and J by 3 bases, with 22 bases between the two germline ends. The CDR3 here is CASSQYPFRGGSGYEQYF. The CDR3 coding sequence is TGCGCCAGCAGTCAATACCCCTTCAGGGGCGGGTCCGGCTACGAGCAGTACTTC.

V usage is TRBV29-1 and J usage is TRBJ1-3; maybe TRBD1 (5 bases). This CDR3 region has 11 residues. Between the trimmed V and J ends, which lost 6 bases and 4 bases, there was a span of 7 bases. CDR1 and CDR2 from the germline V gene are SQVTM and ANQGSEA. CDR3 bases: TGCAGCGTGGACAAGGGAAACACCATATATTTT. Its translation is CSVDKGNTIYF.

The CDR3 loop is CASSPGTSVEQYF. DNA of the CDR3: TGTGCCAGCAGCCCCGGGACTAGCGTCGAGCAGTACTTC. V usage is TRBV4-2 and J usage is TRBJ2-7, with TRBD2 identical over 10 bases. The CDR3 consists of 13 residues. V trimming: 4 bases; J trimming: 6 bases; junction bases outside the gene matches: 3. In germline, CDR1 is LGHNA, CDR2 YNFKEQ.

The chain recombines TRBV10-1 with TRBJ2-3; D is unclear. The CDR3 is made up of 17 amino acids. The V end was cut by 5 bases, the J end by 0 bases, with 18 bases between. Germline assignment: CDR1 WNHNN and CDR2 SYGVQD (reference sequence). Written as DNA, the CDR3 is TGCGCCAGCAGTCAAGGCCTGTCGGCGGCCAGCACAGATACGCAGTATTTT. Its protein is CASSQGLSAASTDTQYF.

The J gene is TRBJ1-6, the V gene TRBV21-1; the table's D call, TRBD1, was not checked against the DNA. TRBV21-1 constitutes a pseudogene. The CDR3 sequence is 20 residues long. The CDR3 sequence: CASTSAWFSPKDRNNSPLHF. Written as DNA, the CDR3 is TGTGCCAGTACGTCAGCTTGGTTTAGCCCCAAGGACAGAAATAATTCACCCCTCCACTTT.

V usage is TRBV15 and J usage is TRBJ1-2; tentatively, D is TRBD1 (6 bases). The CDR3 length is 16 residues. The ends were cut back, 2 bases at V and 5 bases at J, with 18 bases in the middle. Germline V gene lookup returns CDR1 LNHNV and CDR2 YYDKDF (reference sequence). The CDR3, as DNA: TGTGCCACCAGCAGACCTTCGACAGGACCCGGTTATGGCTACACCTTC. As protein: CATSRPSTGPGYGYTF.

The CDR3 loop reads CASSLLGPSNQPQHF. The CDR3 DNA sequence: TGTGCCAGCAGTTTACTGGGGCCAAGCAATCAGCCCCAGCATTTT. The rearrangement uses TRBV28 and TRBJ1-5; possibly TRBD1 for D (5 bases). Trimming shortened V by 2 bases and J by 1 base, and 9 bases separated the two germline ends. Germline assignment: CDR1 MDHEN and CDR2 SYDVKM. The CDR3 is 15 amino acids.

The chain couples TRBV14 to TRBJ1-6; 12 bases fit TRBD1. CDR1 is SGHDN, CDR2 FVKESK, per germline. V dropped 5 bases and J dropped 10; count of bases not matched to a gene: 3. The CDR3 contains 14 residues. This chain's CDR3 is CASSAGTGGSPLHF. CDR3 DNA: TGTGCCAGCAGCGCCGGGACAGGGGGCTCACCCCTCCACTTT.

The chain couples TRBV6-7 to TRBJ1-1; 7 nucleotides agree with TRBD1. TRBV6-7 is an open reading frame whose function is uncertain. The CDR3 contains 13 residues. Losses at the gene ends were 10 bases for V and 7 bases for J; bases not matched to a gene: 12. This CDR3 reads CATPGGGKGEAFF. The CDR3 bases are TGTGCCACCCCGGGAGGGGGCAAAGGTGAAGCTTTCTTT.

The V gene is TRBV4-2, the J gene TRBJ2-7, with D maybe TRBD2 (5 bases). The CDR3 is 18 amino acids. The V end was cut by 0 bases, the J end by 3 bases, with 21 bases between. Looked up from germline, CDR1 is LGHNA and CDR2 is YNFKEQ. The CDR3 DNA follows: TGTGCCAGCAGCCAAGATTTCGCGTATGGGGAGAGGGTCTACGAGCAGTACTTC. Amino acids: CASSQDFAYGERVYEQYF.

V gene TRBV18 combines with J gene TRBJ2-5; TRBD1 matches at 7 bases. Germline values: CDR1 KGHSH, CDR2 LQKENI. J was trimmed by 5 bases and V by 5 bases; bases with no gene match: 2. The CDR3 contains 12 residues. CDR3 in DNA: TGTGCCAGCTCAACGGACAGGGAGACCCAGTACTTC. Amino acids: CASSTDRETQYF.

The gene calls are TRBV5-5 and TRBJ1-5; D unresolved. V lost 1 base and J lost 4, with 12 bases in between. The germline V gene encodes CDR1 SGHKS and CDR2 YYEKEE (reference sequence). This CDR3 region has 15 residues. CDR3 sequence (DNA): TGTGCCAGCAGCTTGTACAGTTACCCAAATCAGCCCCAGCATTTT. This translates into CASSLYSYPNQPQHF.

The V call is TRBV11-3, the J call TRBJ2-5; possibly TRBD2 for D (6 bases). From germline, CDR1 is SGHNT and CDR2 YENEEA. Trimming removed 5 bases at V and 0 bases at J, with 7 bases between. The CDR3 is made up of 13 amino acids. CDR3 bases: TGTGCCAGCAGCCGGGGGTACCAAGAGACCCAGTACTTC. Its protein product is CASSRGYQETQYF. The full variable domain, completed using reference TRBV11-3 and TRBJ2-5, is EAGVVQSPRYKIIEKKQPVAFWCNPISGHNTLYWYLQNLGQGPELLIRYENEEAVDDSQLPKDRFSAERLKGVDSTLKIQPAELGDSAVYLCASSRGYQETQYFGPGTRLLVL.

The chain uses TRBV18 and TRBJ1-4, with D maybe TRBD1 (5 bases). Germline V lookup: CDR1 KGHSH, CDR2 LQKENI. The CDR3 has 16 residues. The germline V and J ends were trimmed by 2 bases and 0 bases, with 10 bases remaining between them. The CDR3 nucleotides are TGTGCCAGCTCACCAGCTAGGACATCAACTAATGAAAAACTGTTTTTT. It specifies CASSPARTSTNEKLFF.

The genes are TRBV7-8 and TRBJ2-1; 9 nucleotides agree with TRBD2. The CDR3 length is 13 residues. Per germline, CDR1 SGHVS and CDR2 FQNEAQ. The ends lost 8 bases at V and 7 bases at J; junction bases unmatched: 6. CDR3 protein: CASVGTSRNEQFF. CDR3 nucleotide sequence: TGTGCCAGCGTCGGGACTAGCCGGAATGAGCAGTTCTTC.

V usage is TRBV15 and J usage is TRBJ1-2; D unresolved. The V end lost 0 bases, the J end lost 8 bases, and 19 bases lay between the germline ends. From germline, CDR1 is LNHNV and CDR2 YYDKDF (reference sequence). The CDR3 runs to 16 residues. CDR3 region: CATSRDAGSSVPGYTF. For the CDR3, the DNA is TGTGCCACCAGCAGAGATGCGGGTAGCAGCGTGCCCGGCTACACCTTC.

The rearrangement links TRBV4-3 to TRBJ1-3; D perhaps matches TRBD1 (5 bases). Looked up from germline, CDR1 is LGHNA and CDR2 is YSLEER. V was shortened by 0 bases and J by 7 bases, with 19 bases between the two germline ends. This CDR3 has 17 residues. CDR3 DNA sequence: TGCGCCAGCAGCCAAGAATACTCGGGGGTAGGGAGGAACACCATATATTTT. This gives the protein CASSQEYSGVGRNTIYF.

The chain employs TRBV19 and TRBJ2-1; 14 nucleotides agree with TRBD2. The CDR3 extends over 17 amino acids. Germline V gene data show CDR1 as LNHDA and CDR2 as SQIVND (reference sequence). Trimming removed 3 bases from V and 4 bases from J; junction bases left unmatched: 5. Written as DNA, the CDR3 is TGTGCCAGTAGTATCGCCAGGACTAGCGGGAGGTACAATGAGCAGTTCTTC. It is translated as CASSIARTSGRYNEQFF.

Concerning this clone itself: Different DNA sequences within this sample yield the same CDR3. The chain couples TRBV28 to TRBJ2-7; maybe TRBD1 (5 bases). V lost 5 bases to trimming and J lost 4 bases, with 9 bases between them. Germline CDR1 and CDR2: MDHEN and SYDVKM. This CDR3 spans 12 amino acids. CDR3 sequence (DNA): TGTGCCAGCAGTCAGGGCTCGTACGAGCAGTACTTC. Translation: CASSQGSYEQYF.